The 13 T cell receptor beta chains given below trace back to one sample, sequenced in a study of long-term antiretroviral therapy in people with HIV (dated by TCRdb to the early 2020s). Sequencing of the TRB variable region was done with the immunoSEQ hsTCRB v3.0 assay at survey level resolution. Entries here come from immuneACCESS through TCRdb and include only in-frame sequences with V and J called. Some clones fail to appear in such tables; in the studies checked, an unresolved V gene covers under half of the shortfall, and the cause of the remainder is unknown. The sample data list 11,000 to 15,000 clones, and 80% of these were observed just once. About an eighth of the sample goes to the ten largest clones. Sequenced here: unsorted PBMCs, sampled 3.2 years before starting antiretroviral therapy. The receptors were sampled from a man aged 35 to 55 with HIV.

This clone occurred once. The chain has TRBV30 and TRBJ2-2; 8 bases line up with TRBD1. The CDR3 extends over 13 amino acids. Germline V CDR1 and CDR2: GTSNPN, SVGIG (reference sequence). J gave up 6 bases and V 5 bases, and 5 bases lay outside the gene matches. The CDR3 protein is CAWAGQGSGELFF. In DNA form, the CDR3 reads TGTGCCTGGGCCGGACAGGGTTCCGGGGAGCTGTTTTTT.

The V gene is TRBV4-1, the J gene TRBJ1-2; tentatively, D is TRBD1 (5 bases). The CDR3 has 13 residues. Germline lookup yields CDR1 MGHRA and CDR2 YSYEKL. V was pared by 4 bases and J by 7 bases, with 13 bases between. The CDR3 loop reads CASSPGGVAGYTF. CDR3 nucleotides: TGCGCCAGCAGCCCTGGGGGGGTGGCTGGCTACACCTTC.

The rearrangement joins TRBV7-9 to TRBJ1-2, with unresolved D. Germline loops: CDR1 SEHNR, CDR2 FQNEAQ (reference sequence). Trimming pared 3 bases from V and 7 bases from J, leaving 12 bases between. The CDR3 is 13 amino acids. CDR3 DNA: TGTGCCAGCAGCTTTGATGTGATTGGTGGCTACACCTTC. Protein sequence: CASSFDVIGGYTF.

The rearrangement joins TRBV6-5 to TRBJ2-3; 7 nucleotides agree with TRBD1. The junction had 6 bases not matched to a gene; V was cut back by 4 bases and J by 5 bases. From germline, CDR1 is MNHEY and CDR2 SVGAGI. The CDR3 totals 14 residues. The CDR3 nucleotides read TGTGCCAGCAGTTCACCGGGACAGCGAGATACGCAGTATTTT. Translated, it gives CASSSPGQRDTQYF.

This chain links TRBV12-5 with TRBJ1-1; a weak D match, TRBD1 (6 bases). The CDR3 extends over 16 amino acids. Germline loops: CDR1 LGHNT, CDR2 FRNRAP. Trimming shortened V by 3 bases and J by 6 bases, and 20 bases separated the two germline ends. CDR3 protein: CASGFPRGGGISEAFF. The DNA of the CDR3 is TGTGCTAGTGGTTTCCCCCGGGGAGGGGGTATCTCTGAAGCTTTCTTT. Supplemented by reference TRBV12-5 and TRBJ1-1, the full variable domain reads DARVTQTPRHKVTEMGQEVTMRCQPILGHNTVFWYRQTMMQGLELLAYFRNRAPLDDSGMPKDRFSAEMPDATLATLKIQPSEPRDSAVYFCASGFPRGGGISEAFFGQGTRLTVV.

This clone was seen more than once but under ten times. The chain joins TRBV4-1 to TRBJ1-2; D gene uncertain. Germline CDR1 reads MGHRA; CDR2 reads YSYEKL. The CDR3 totals 15 residues. V lost 4 bases, J lost 4 bases, and 16 bases lay in between. CDR3: CASSPRREGGYGYTF. CDR3 coding DNA: TGCGCCAGCAGCCCAAGGAGGGAGGGAGGCTATGGCTACACCTTC.

This clone is a singleton in its sample. The chain joins TRBV20-1 to TRBJ2-3, with D unclear. This CDR3 is 10 amino acids long. Germline V gene sequence: CDR1 DFQATT, CDR2 SNEGSKA (reference sequence). V lost 4 bases and J lost 5, with 4 bases in between. This CDR3 is CSAMEDTQYF. In DNA, the CDR3 is TGCAGTGCTATGGAAGATACGCAGTATTTT.

The chain carries TRBV7-6 and TRBJ2-7; maybe TRBD2 (5 bases). Germline CDR1 SGHVS, CDR2 FNYEAQ. Trimming pared 1 base from V and 0 bases from J, leaving 10 bases between. The CDR3 contains 15 residues. CDR3 in DNA: TGTGCCAGCAGCTTAGACGACGGGGACTCCTACGAGCAGTACTTC. It codes for CASSLDDGDSYEQYF.

This clone was detected only a few times. This chain joins TRBV7-9 and TRBJ2-3; TRBD1 is a possible D gene (5 bases). This CDR3 contains 15 residues. The V gene's germline CDR1 is SEHNR and CDR2 FQNEAQ (reference sequence). With 1 base removed from V and 3 bases from J, the gap between germline ends came to 11 bases. Here the CDR3 reads CASSLGQGATDTQYF. CDR3 nucleotides: TGTGCCAGCAGCTTAGGGCAGGGTGCAACAGATACGCAGTATTTT. The complete variable domain, with remaining parts taken from reference TRBV7-9 and TRBJ2-3, reads DTGVSQNPRHKITKRGQNVTFRCDPISEHNRLYWYRQTLGQGPEFLTYFQNEAQLEKSRLLSDRFSAERPKGSFSTLEIQRTEQGDSAMYLCASSLGQGATDTQYFGPGTRLTVL.

There are a few counts of this clone. CDR3 DNA: TGTGCCAGCAGTTTGTCAGGGTTCAATTCACCCCTCCACTTT. It is translated as CASSLSGFNSPLHF. The rearrangement joins TRBV28 to TRBJ1-6, with a tentative D call TRBD1 (5 bases). The CDR3 is 14 amino acids. Trimming pared 3 bases from V and 7 bases from J, leaving 10 bases between. CDR1 MDHEN and CDR2 SYDVKM come from the germline V gene.

The chain employs TRBV7-9 and TRBJ1-2; D unresolved. The CDR3 runs 15 residues. V dropped 1 base and J dropped 6 bases, with 15 bases sitting between them. Germline-derived CDR1 and CDR2 are SEHNR and FQNEAQ (reference sequence). The CDR3 DNA sequence: TGTGCCAGCAGCTTAGGGGCCAGCGGATCTGATGGCTACACCTTC. Translation gives CASSLGASGSDGYTF.

Sample share makes this clone medium-sized (0.01 to 0.1%). The chain recombines TRBV5-1 with TRBJ1-1; weak D call: TRBD1 (6 bases). The CDR3 is made up of 13 amino acids. The V gene's germline CDR1 is SGHRS and CDR2 YFSETQ. V was clipped by 4 bases and J by 3 bases, with 10 bases between them. The CDR3 loop reads CASSPQGYTEAFF. The DNA for the CDR3 is TGCGCCAGCAGCCCCCAGGGGTACACTGAAGCTTTCTTT.

CDR3 nucleotide sequence: TGTGCCAGCAGTTACCAGAGGTTGAACACTGAAGCTTTCTTT. This encodes CASSYQRLNTEAFF. The rearrangement links TRBV6-5 to TRBJ1-1; D not resolved. V was trimmed by 2 bases and J by 0 bases, leaving 7 bases between them. The CDR3 extends over 14 amino acids. Germline V CDR1 and CDR2: MNHEY, SVGAGI.